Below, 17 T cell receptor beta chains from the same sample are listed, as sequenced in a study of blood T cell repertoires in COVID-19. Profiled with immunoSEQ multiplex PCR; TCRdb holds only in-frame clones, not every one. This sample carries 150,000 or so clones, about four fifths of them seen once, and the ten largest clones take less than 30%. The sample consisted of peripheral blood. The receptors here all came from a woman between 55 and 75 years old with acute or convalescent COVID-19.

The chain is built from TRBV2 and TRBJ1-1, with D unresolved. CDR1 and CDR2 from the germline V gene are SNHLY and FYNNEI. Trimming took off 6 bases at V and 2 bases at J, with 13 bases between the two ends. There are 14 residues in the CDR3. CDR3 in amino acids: CASRADYQNTEAFF. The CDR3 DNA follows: TGTGCCAGCAGGGCTGACTATCAAAACACTGAAGCTTTCTTT.

Written as DNA, the CDR3 is TGTGCCAGCAGCTTGGGGGGGACAGGGGGATCCTACGAGCAGTACTTC. Residues: CASSLGGTGGSYEQYF. The chain couples TRBV5-4 to TRBJ2-7; the match to TRBD1 covers 11 bases. The CDR3 spans 16 residues. V trimming: 0 bases; J trimming: 1 base; junction bases outside the gene matches: 3. The V gene's germline CDR1 is SGHNT and CDR2 YYREEE (reference sequence).

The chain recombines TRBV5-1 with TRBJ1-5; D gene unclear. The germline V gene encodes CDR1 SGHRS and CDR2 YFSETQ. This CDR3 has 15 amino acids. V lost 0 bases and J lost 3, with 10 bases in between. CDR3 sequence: CASSLVPEDNQPQHF. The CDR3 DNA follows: TGCGCCAGCAGCTTGGTGCCAGAAGACAATCAGCCCCAGCATTTT.

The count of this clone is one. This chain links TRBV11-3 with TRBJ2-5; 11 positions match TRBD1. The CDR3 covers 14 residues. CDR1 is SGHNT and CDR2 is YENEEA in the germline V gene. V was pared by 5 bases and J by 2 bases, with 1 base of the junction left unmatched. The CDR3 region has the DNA TGTGCCAGCAGCCGGGACAGGGGGCAAGAGACCCAGTACTTC. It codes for CASSRDRGQETQYF.

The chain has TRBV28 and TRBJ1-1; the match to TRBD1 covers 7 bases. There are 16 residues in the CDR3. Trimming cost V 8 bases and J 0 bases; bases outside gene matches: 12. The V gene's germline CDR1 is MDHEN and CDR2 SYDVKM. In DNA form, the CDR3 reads TGTGCCAGCCGACTGAGACAGGGCTTAATGAACACTGAAGCTTTCTTT. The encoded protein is CASRLRQGLMNTEAFF.

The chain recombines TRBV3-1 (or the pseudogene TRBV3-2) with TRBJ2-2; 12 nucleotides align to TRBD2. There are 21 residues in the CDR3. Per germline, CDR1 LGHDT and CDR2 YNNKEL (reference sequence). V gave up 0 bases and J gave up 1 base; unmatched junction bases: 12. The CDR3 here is CASSQEFAGLAGRGNTGELFF. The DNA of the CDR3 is TGTGCCAGCAGCCAAGAATTCGCTGGACTAGCGGGGAGGGGGAACACCGGGGAGCTGTTTTTT.

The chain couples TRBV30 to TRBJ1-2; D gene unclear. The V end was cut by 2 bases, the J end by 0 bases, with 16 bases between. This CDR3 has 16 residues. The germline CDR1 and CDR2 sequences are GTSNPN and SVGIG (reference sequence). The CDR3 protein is CAWSRRNQNPNYGYTF. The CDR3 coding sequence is TGTGCCTGGAGTCGGCGGAACCAGAATCCTAACTATGGCTACACCTTC. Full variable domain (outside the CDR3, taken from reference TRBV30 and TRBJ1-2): SQTIHQWPATLVQPVGSPLSLECTVEGTSNPNLYWYRQAAGRGLQLLFYSVGIGQISSEVPQNLSASRPQDRQFILSSKKLLLSDSGFYLCAWSRRNQNPNYGYTFGSGTRLTVV.

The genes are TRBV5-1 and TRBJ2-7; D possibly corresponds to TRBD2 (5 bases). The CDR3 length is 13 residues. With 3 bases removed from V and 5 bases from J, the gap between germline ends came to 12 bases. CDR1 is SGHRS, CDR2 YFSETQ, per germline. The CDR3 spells CASSSGGGNEQYF. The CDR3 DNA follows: TGCGCCAGCAGCTCCGGAGGAGGAAACGAGCAGTACTTC.

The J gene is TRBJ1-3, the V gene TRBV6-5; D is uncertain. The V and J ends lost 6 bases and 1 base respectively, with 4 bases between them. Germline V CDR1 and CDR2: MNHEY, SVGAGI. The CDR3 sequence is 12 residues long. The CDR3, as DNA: TGTGCCAGCAGGAGTTCTGGAAACACCATATATTTT. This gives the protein CASRSSGNTIYF.

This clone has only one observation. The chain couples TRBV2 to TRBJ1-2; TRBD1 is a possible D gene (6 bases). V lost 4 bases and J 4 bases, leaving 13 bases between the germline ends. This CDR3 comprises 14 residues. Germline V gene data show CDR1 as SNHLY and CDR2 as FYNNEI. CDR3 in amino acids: CASSGDGQLYGYTF. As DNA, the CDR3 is TGTGCCAGCAGTGGGGATGGACAGCTCTATGGCTACACCTTC.

CDR3 sequence: CASSGQGLSTDTQYF. The CDR3 nucleotides read TGCGCCAGCAGCGGACAGGGCCTAAGCACAGATACGCAGTATTTT. The chain uses TRBV10-1 and TRBJ2-3; 8 bases align to TRBD1. Looked up from germline, CDR1 is WNHNN and CDR2 is SYGVQD (reference sequence). CDR3 length: 15 residues. V dropped 6 bases and J dropped 0; count of bases not matched to a gene: 5.

This chain's CDR3 is CASQGVNYGYTF. The CDR3 DNA sequence: TGTGCCAGCCAGGGGGTGAACTATGGCTACACCTTC. The chain combines TRBV28 with TRBJ1-2; 7 positions match TRBD1. CDR1 and CDR2 (germline): MDHEN, SYDVKM. The CDR3 is 12 amino acids. With V trimmed by 8 bases and J by 2 bases, 2 bases remained unmatched.

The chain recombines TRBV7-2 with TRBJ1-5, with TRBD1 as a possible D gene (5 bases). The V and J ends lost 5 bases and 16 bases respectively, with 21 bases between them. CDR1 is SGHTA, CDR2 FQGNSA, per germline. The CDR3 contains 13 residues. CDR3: CASSPIGGDRLHF. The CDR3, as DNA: TGTGCCAGCAGCCCTATAGGAGGGGACCGGCTACATTTT.

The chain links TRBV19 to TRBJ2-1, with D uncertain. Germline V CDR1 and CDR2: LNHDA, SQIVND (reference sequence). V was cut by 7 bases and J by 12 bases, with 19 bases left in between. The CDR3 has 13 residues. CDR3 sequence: CASTPASGLRQFF. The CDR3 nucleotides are TGTGCCAGTACCCCCGCTTCCGGTCTGAGGCAGTTCTTC.

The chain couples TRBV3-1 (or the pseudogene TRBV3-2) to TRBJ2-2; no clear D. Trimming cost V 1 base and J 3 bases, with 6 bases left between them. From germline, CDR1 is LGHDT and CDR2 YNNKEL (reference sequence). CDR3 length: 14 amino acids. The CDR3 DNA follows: TGTGCCAGCAGCCAAGGACTTTACACCGGGGAGCTGTTTTTT. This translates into CASSQGLYTGELFF.

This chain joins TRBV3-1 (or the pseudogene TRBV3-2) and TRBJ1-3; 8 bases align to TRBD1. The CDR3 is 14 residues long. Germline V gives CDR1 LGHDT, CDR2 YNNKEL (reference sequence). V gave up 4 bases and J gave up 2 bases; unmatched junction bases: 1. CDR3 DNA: TGTGCCAGCAGCCTACAGGGGGCTGGAAACACCATATATTTT. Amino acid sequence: CASSLQGAGNTIYF.

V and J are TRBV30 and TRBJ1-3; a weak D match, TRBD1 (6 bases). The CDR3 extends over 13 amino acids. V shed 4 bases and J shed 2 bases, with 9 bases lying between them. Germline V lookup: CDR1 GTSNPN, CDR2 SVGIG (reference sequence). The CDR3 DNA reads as TGTGCCTGGAATTCAGGGGCTGGAAACACCATATATTTT. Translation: CAWNSGAGNTIYF.